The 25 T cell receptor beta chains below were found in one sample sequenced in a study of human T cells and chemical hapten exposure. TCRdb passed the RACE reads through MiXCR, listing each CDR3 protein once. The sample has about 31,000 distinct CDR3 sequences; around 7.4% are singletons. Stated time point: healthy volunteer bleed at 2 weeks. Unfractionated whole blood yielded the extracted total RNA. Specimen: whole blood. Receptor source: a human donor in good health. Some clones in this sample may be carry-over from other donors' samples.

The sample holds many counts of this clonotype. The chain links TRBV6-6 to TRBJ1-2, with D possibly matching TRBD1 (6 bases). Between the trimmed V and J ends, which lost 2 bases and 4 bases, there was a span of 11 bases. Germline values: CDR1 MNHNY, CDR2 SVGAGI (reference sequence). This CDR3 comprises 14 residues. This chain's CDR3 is CASSYEQGIYGYTF. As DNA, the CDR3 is TGTGCCAGCAGTTACGAACAGGGTATCTATGGCTACACCTTC.

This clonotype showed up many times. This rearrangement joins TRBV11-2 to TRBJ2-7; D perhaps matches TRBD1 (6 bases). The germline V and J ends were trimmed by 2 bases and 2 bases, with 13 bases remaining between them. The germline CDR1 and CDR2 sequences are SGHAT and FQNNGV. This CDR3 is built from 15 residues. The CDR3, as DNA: TGTGCCAGCAGCTTATTACCGGACAGCCCCTACGAGCAGTACTTC. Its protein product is CASSLLPDSPYEQYF.

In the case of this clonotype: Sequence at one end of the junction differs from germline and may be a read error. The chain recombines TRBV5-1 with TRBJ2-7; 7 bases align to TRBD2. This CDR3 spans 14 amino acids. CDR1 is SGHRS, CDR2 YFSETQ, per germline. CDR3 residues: CASRLGRGSYEQYF. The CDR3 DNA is TGCGCCAGCAGATTGGGGCGGGGGTCCTACGAGCAGTACTTC.

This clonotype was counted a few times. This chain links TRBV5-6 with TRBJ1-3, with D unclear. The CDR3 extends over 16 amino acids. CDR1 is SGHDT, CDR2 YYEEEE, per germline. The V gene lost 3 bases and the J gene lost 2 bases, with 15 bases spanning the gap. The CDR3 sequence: CASSSAGRSTGNTIYF. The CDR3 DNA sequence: TGTGCCAGCAGCTCCGCAGGAAGGTCTACTGGAAACACCATATATTTT. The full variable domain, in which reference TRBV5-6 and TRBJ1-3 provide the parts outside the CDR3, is DAGVTQSPTHLIKTRGQQVTLRCSPKSGHDTVSWYQQALGQGPQFIFQYYEEEERQRGNFPDRFSGHQFPNYSSELNVNALLLGDSALYLCASSSAGRSTGNTIYFGEGSWLTVV.

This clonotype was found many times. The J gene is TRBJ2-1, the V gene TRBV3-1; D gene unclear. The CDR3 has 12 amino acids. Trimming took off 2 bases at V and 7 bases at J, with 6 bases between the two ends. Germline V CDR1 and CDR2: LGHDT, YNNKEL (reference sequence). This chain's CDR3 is CASSQIRNEQFF. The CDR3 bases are TGTGCCAGCAGCCAAATAAGGAATGAGCAGTTCTTC.

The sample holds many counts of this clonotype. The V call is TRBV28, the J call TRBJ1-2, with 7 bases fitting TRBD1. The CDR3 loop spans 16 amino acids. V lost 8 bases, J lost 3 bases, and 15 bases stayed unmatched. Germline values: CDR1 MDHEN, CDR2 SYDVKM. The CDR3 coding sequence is TGTGCCAGCCTCCAACGAGGGGGCGCAAGTGACTATGGCTACACCTTC. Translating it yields CASLQRGGASDYGYTF.

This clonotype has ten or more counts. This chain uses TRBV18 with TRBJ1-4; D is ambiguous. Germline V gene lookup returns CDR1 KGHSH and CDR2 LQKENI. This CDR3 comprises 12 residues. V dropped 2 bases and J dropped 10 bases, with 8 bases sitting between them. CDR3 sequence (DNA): TGTGCCAGCTCACCAAGCTCCAGAAAACTGTTTTTT. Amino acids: CASSPSSRKLFF.

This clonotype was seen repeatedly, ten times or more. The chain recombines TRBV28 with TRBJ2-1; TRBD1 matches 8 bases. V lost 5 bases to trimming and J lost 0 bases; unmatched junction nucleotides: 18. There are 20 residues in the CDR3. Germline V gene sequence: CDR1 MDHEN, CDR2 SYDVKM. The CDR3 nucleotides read TGTGCCAGCAGTCCCCAGAGTCCCCAATCAGGGGGCCTCTCCTACAATGAGCAGTTCTTC. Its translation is CASSPQSPQSGGLSYNEQFF.

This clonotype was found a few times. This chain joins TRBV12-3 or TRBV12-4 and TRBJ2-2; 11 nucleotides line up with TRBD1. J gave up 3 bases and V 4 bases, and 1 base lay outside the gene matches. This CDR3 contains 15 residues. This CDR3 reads CASSWTGGHTGELFF. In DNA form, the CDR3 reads TGTGCCAGCAGTTGGACAGGGGGCCACACCGGGGAGCTGTTTTTT.

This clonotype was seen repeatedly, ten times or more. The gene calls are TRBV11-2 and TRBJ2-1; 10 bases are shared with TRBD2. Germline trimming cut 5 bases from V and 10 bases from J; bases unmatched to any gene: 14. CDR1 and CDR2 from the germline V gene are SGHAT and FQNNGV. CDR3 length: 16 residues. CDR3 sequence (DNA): TGTGCCAGCAGCCCCTCAGGAGGACTAGCGGAAGTAGAGCAGTTCTTC. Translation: CASSPSGGLAEVEQFF. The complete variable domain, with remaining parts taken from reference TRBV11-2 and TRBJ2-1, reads EAGVAQSPRYKIIEKRQSVAFWCNPISGHATLYWYQQILGQGPKLLIQFQNNGVVDDSQLPKDRFSAERLKGVDSTLKIQPAKLEDSAVYLCASSPSGGLAEVEQFFGPGTRLTVL.

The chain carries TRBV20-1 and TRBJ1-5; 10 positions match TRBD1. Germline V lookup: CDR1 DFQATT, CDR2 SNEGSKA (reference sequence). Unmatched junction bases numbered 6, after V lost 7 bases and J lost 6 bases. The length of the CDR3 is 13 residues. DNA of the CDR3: TGCAGTGTCGCGGGACAGGGGCGTCAGCCCCAGCATTTT. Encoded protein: CSVAGQGRQPQHF.

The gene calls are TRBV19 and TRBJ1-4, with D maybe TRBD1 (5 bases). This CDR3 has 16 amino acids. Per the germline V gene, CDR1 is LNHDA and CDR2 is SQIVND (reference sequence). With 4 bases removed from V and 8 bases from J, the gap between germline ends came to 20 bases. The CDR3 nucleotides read TGTGCCAGTAGTAGGAGGGGCGAGGAGGGCAACGAAAAACTGTTTTTT. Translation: CASSRRGEEGNEKLFF.

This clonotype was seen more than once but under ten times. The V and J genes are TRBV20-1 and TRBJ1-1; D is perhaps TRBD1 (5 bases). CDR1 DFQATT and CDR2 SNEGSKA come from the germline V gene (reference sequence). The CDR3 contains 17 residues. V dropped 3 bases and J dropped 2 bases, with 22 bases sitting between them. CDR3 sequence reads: CSASRREWGSPNTEAFF. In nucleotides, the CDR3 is TGCAGTGCTAGTCGTAGGGAATGGGGGTCGCCAAACACTGAAGCTTTCTTT.

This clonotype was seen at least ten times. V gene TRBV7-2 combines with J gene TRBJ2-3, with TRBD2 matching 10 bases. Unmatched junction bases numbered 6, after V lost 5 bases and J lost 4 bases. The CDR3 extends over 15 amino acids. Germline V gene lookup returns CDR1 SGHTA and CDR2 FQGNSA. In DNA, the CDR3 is TGTGCCAGCAGCCCAGGGACTAGCGAGTCAGATACGCAGTATTTT. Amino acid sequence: CASSPGTSESDTQYF.

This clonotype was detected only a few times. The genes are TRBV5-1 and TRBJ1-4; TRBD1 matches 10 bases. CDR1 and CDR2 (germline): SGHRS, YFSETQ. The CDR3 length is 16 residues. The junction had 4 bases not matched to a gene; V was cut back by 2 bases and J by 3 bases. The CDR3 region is CASSFGQGGANEKLFF. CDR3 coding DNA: TGCGCCAGCAGCTTTGGACAGGGGGGAGCTAATGAAAAACTGTTTTTT.

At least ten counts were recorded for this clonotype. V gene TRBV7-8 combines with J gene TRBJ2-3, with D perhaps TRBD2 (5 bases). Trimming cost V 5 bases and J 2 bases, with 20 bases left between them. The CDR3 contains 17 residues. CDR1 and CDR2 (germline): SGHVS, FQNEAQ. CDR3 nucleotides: TGTGCCAGCAGCAATAGCGCGTGGCAGGAGGACACAGATACGCAGTATTTT. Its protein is CASSNSAWQEDTDTQYF.

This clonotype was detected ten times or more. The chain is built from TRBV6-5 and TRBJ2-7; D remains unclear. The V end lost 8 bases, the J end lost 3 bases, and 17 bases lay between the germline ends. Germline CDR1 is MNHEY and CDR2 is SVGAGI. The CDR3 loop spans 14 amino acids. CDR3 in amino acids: CASLQSFRNYEQYF. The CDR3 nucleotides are TGTGCCAGCCTTCAGTCGTTTAGGAACTACGAGCAGTACTTC.

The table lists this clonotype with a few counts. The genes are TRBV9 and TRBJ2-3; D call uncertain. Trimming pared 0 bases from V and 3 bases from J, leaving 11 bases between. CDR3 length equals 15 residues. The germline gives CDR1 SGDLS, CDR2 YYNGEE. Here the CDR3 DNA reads TGTGCCAGCAGCGTAGAAGGTGTACGAACAGATACGCAGTATTTT. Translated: CASSVEGVRTDTQYF.

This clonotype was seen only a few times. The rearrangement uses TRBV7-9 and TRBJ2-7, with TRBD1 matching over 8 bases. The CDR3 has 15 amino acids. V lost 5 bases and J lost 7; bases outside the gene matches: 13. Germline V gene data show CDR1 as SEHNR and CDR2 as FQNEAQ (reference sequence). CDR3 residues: CASSPKIRQGLEQYF. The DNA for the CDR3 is TGTGCCAGCAGCCCTAAGATTCGACAGGGGCTGGAGCAGTACTTC.

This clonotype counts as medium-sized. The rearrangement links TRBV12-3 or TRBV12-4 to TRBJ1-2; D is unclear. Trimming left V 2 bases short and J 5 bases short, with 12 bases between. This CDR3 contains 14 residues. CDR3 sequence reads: CASSLPSGRYGYTF. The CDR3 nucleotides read TGTGCCAGCAGTTTACCCTCGGGCCGTTATGGCTACACCTTC.

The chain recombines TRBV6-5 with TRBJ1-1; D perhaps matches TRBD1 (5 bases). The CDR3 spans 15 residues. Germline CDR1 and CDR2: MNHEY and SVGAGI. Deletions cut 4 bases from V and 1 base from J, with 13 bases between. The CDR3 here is CASSLTTTGNTEAFF. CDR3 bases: TGTGCCAGCAGTTTAACGACAACAGGGAACACTGAAGCTTTCTTT.

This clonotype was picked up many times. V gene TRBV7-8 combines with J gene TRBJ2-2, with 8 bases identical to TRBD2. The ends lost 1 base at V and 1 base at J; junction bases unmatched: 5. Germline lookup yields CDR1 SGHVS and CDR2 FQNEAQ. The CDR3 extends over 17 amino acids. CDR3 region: CASSLGYGRENTGELFF. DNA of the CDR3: TGTGCCAGCAGCTTAGGGTACGGGAGGGAGAACACCGGGGAGCTGTTTTTT.

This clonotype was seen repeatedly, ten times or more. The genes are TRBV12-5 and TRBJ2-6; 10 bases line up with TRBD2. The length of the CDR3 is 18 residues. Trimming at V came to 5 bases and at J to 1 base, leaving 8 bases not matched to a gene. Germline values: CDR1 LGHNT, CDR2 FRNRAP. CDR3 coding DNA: TGTGCTAGTGGTGTTATAGCGGGGGGACAATCTGGGGCCAACGTCCTGACTTTC. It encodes CASGVIAGGQSGANVLTF.

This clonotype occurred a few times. CDR3 region: CASSFGGTLNQPQHF. CDR3 coding DNA: TGTGCCAGCAGCTTTGGGGGGACCTTGAATCAGCCCCAGCATTTT. The chain combines TRBV5-4 with TRBJ1-5; D might be TRBD1 (5 bases). V shed 2 bases and J shed 4 bases, with 13 bases lying between them. This CDR3 spans 15 amino acids. Per the germline V gene, CDR1 is SGHNT and CDR2 is YYREEE (reference sequence).

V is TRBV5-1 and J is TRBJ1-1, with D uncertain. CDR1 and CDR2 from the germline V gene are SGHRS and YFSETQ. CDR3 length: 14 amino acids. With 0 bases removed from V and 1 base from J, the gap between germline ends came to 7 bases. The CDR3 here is CASSLAGRNTEAFF. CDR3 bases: TGCGCCAGCAGCTTGGCCGGCAGGAACACTGAAGCTTTCTTT.